This TCR beta chain comes out of a study of long-term antiretroviral therapy in people with HIV. The study, taken as a whole, reports: Against controls, HIV repertoires showed narrower ranges of CDR3 length.

Version v3.0 of the immunoSEQ assay ran at survey level. Sequencing was performed with immunoSEQ multiplex PCR; in TCRdb, only in-frame clones are kept and a portion is missing. The sample consists of 35,000 to 45,000 clones, around 83% of them appearing once. CDR3 size: 14 residues. Germline-derived CDR1 and CDR2 are SGHDT and YYEEEE. V was pared by 1 base and J by 9 bases, with 14 bases between. Notes on this clone: Its antigen is undetermined.

The chain has TRBV5-6 and TRBJ1-5, with TRBD1 as a possible D gene (5 bases). Sequencing used unsorted PBMCs, obtained 1 year after starting antiretroviral therapy. The clonotype was recovered from a man between 18 and 29 years old with HIV. The CDR3 nucleotides read TGTGCCAGCAGCTTGTGGGGCGAGCTAAGGCCCCAGCATTTT. Residues: CASSLWGELRPQHF. Based on the CDR3 plus reference TRBV5-6 and TRBJ1-5, the full variable domain is DAGVTQSPTHLIKTRGQQVTLRCSPKSGHDTVSWYQQALGQGPQFIFQYYEEEERQRGNFPDRFSGHQFPNYSSELNVNALLLGDSALYLCASSLWGELRPQHFGDGTRLSIL.